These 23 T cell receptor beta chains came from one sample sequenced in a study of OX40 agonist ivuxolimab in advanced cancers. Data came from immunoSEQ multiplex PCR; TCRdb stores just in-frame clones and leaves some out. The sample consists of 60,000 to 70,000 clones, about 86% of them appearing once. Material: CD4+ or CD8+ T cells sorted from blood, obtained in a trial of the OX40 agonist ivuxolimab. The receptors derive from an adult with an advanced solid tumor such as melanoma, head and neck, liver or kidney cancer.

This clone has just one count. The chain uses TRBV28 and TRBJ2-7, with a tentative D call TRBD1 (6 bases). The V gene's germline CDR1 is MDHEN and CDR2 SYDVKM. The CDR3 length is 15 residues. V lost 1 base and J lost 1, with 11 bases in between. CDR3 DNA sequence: TGTGCCAGCAGTTTATCCAGGGGCCCTTCCTACGAGCAGTACTTC. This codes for CASSLSRGPSYEQYF.

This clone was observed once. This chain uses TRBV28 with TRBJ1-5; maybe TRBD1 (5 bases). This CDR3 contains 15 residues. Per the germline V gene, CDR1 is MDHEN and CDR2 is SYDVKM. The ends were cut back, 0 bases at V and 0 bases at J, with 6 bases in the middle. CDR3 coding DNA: TGTGCCAGCAGTTTATGGAGGGGTAGCAATCAGCCCCAGCATTTT. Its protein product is CASSLWRGSNQPQHF.

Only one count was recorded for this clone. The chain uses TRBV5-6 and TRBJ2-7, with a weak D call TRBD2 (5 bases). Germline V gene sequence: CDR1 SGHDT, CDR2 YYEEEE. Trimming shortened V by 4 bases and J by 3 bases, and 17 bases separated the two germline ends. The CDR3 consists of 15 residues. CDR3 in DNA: TGTGCCAGCAGCCGTTCTCGGGGTCCGGGCTACGAGCAGTACTTC. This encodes CASSRSRGPGYEQYF.

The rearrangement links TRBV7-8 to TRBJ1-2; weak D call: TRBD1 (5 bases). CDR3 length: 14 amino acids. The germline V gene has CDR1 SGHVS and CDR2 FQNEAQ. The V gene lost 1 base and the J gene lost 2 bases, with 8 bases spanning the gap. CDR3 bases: TGTGCCAGCAGCTTAGGCAGGGACAACTATGGCTACACCTTC. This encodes CASSLGRDNYGYTF.

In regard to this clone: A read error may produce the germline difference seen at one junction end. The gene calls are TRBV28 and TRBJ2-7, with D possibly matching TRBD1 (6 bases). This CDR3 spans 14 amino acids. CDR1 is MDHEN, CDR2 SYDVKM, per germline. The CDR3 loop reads CASSLSQGFYQQYF. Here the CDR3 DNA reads TGTGCCAGCAGTTTAAGTCAGGGGTTCTACCAGCAGTACTTC.

CDR3 sequence reads: CASSNPLDVGGNTIYF. CDR3 DNA: TGTGCCAGCAGTAATCCTTTGGACGTCGGTGGAAACACCATATATTTT. V gene TRBV28 combines with J gene TRBJ1-3; D remains ambiguous. This CDR3 has 16 residues. CDR1 and CDR2 (germline): MDHEN, SYDVKM. Trimming cost V 5 bases and J 3 bases, with 17 bases left between them.

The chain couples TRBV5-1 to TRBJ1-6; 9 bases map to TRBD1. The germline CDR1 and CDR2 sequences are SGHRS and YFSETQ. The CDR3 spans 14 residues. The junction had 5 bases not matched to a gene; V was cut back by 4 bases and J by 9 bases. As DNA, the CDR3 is TGCGCCAGCAGCCAGGGACAGGGTGGTTCACCCCTCCACTTT. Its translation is CASSQGQGGSPLHF.

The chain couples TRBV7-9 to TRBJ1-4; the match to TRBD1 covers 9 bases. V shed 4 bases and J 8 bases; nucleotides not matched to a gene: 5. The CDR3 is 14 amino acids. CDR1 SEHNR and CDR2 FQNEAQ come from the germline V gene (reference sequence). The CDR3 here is CASSSGQGGEKLFF. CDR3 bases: TGTGCCAGCAGCTCGGGACAGGGCGGGGAAAAACTGTTTTTT.

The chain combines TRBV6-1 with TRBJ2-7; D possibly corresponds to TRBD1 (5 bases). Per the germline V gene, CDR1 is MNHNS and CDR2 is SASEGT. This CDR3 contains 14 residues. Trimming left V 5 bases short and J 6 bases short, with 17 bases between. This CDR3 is CASSPQTVPLEQYF. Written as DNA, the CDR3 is TGTGCCAGCAGTCCCCAGACAGTACCGCTCGAGCAGTACTTC.

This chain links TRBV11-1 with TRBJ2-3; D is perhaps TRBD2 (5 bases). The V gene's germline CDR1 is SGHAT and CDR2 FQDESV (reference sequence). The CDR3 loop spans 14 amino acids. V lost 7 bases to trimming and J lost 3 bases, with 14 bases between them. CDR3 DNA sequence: TGTGCCAGCAAAAGAGGGCGCATGACAGATACGCAGTATTTT. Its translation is CASKRGRMTDTQYF.

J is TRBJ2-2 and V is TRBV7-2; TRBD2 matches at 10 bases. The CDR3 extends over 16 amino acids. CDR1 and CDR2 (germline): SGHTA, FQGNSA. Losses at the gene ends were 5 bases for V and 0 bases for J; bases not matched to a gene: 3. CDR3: CASSPGLAANTGELFF. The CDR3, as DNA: TGTGCCAGCAGCCCAGGACTAGCGGCGAACACCGGGGAGCTGTTTTTT.

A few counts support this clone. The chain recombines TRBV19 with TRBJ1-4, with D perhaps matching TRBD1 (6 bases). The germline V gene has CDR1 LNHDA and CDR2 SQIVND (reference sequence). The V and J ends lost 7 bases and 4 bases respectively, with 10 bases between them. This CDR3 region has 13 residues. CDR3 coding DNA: TGTGCCAGTAAGGACAGTATTAATGAAAAACTGTTTTTT. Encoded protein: CASKDSINEKLFF.

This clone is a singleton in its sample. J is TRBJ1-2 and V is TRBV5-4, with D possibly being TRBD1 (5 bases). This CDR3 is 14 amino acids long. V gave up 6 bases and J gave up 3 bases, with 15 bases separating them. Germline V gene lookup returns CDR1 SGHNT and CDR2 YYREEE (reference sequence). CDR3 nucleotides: TGTGCCAGCACCCTGGGGGGTAAGGACTATGGCTACACCTTC. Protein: CASTLGGKDYGYTF.

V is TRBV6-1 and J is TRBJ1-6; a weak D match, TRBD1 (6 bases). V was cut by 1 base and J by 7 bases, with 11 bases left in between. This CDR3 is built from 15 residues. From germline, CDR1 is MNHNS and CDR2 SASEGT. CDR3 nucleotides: TGTGCCAGCAGTGAAGAAACAGGGTCGAATTCACCCCTCCACTTT. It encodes CASSEETGSNSPLHF.

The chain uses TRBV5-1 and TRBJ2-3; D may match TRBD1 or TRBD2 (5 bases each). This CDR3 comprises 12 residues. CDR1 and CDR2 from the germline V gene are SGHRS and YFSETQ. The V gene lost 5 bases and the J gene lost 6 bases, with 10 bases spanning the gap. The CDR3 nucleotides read TGCGCCAGCAGAACAGAGGGGGATACGCAGTATTTT. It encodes CASRTEGDTQYF.

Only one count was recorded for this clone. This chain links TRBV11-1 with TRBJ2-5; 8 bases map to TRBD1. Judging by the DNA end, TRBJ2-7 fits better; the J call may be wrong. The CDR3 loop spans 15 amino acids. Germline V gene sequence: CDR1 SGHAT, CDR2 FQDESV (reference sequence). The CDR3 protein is CASSSTGTGPYEQYF. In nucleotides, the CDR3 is TGTGCCAGCAGCTCCACCGGGACAGGTCCCTACGAGCAGTACTTC.

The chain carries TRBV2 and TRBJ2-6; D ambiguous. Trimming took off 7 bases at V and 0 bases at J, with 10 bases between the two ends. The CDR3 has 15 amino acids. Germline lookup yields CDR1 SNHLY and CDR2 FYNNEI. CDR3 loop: CASTALDSGANVLTF. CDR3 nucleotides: TGTGCCAGCACGGCCCTGGACTCTGGGGCCAACGTCCTGACTTTC.

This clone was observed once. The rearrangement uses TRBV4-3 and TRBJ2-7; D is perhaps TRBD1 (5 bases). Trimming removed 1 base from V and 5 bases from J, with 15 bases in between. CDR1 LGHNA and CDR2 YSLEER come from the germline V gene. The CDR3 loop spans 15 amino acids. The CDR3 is CASSQGSREGHEQYF. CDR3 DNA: TGCGCCAGCAGCCAAGGAAGCAGGGAAGGGCACGAGCAGTACTTC.

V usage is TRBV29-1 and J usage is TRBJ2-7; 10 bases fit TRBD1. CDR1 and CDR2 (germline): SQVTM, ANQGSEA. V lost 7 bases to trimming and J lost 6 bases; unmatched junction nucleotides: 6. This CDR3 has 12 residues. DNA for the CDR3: TGCAGCGCCCGGGACAGGGGCTTCGAGCAGTACTTC. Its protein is CSARDRGFEQYF.

The CDR3 here is CASSQEKGISPLHF. CDR3 bases: TGCGCCAGCAGCCAAGAAAAAGGGATATCACCCCTCCACTTT. V usage is TRBV4-1 and J usage is TRBJ1-6, with unresolved D. V was trimmed by 0 bases and J by 10 bases, leaving 10 bases between them. Germline V CDR1 and CDR2: MGHRA, YSYEKL. The CDR3 spans 14 residues.

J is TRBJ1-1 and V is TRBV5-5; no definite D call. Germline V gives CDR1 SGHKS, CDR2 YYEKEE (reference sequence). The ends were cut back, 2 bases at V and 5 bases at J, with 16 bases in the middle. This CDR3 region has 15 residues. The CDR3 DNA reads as TGTGCCAGCAGCTTATCTCTCTCAACGGGGACTGAAGCTTTCTTT. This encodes CASSLSLSTGTEAFF.

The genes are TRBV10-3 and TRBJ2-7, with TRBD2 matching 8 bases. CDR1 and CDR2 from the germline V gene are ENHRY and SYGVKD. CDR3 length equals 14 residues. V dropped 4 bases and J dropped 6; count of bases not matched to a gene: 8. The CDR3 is CAISGSGSKTEQYF. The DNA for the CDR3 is TGTGCCATCAGTGGAAGCGGGAGTAAAACCGAGCAGTACTTC.

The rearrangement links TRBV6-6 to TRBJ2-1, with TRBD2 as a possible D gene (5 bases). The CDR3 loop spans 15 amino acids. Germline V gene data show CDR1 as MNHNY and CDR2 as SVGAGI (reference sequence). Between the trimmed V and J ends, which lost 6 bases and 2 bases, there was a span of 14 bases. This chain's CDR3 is CASSPRPGTYNEQFF. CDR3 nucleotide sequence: TGTGCCAGCAGCCCGCGGCCGGGGACCTACAATGAGCAGTTCTTC.